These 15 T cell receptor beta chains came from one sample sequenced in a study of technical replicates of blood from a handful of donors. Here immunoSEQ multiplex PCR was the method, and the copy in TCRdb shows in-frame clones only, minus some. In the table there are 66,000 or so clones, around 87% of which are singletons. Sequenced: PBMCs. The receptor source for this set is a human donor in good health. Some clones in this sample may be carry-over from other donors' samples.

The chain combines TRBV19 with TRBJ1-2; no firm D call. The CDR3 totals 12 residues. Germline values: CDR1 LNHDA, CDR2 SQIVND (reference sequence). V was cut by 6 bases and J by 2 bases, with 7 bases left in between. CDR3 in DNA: TGTGCCAGTAGAGCCGAAAACTATGGCTACACCTTC. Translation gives CASRAENYGYTF.

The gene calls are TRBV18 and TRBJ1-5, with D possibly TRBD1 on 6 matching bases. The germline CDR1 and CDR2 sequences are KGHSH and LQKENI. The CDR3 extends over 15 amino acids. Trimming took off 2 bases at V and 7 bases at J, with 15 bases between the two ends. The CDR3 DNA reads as TGTGCCAGCTCACCAGGAACAGGGAAGACGCAGCCCCAGCATTTT. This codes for CASSPGTGKTQPQHF.

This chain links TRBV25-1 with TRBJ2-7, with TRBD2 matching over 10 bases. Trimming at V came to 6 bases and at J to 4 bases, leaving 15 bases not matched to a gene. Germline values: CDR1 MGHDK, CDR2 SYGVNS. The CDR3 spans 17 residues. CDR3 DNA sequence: TGTGCCAGCAGCCCTACTGGGGGGCTAGCGGGAGCATACGAGCAGTACTTC. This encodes CASSPTGGLAGAYEQYF.

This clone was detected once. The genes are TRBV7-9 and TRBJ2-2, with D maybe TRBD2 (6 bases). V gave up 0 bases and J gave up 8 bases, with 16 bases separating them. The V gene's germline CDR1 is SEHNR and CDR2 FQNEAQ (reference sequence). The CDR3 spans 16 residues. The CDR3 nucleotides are TGTGCCAGCAGCTTAGCGGTCGGGGGTCCAGCGGGGGAGCTGTTTTTT. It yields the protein CASSLAVGGPAGELFF.

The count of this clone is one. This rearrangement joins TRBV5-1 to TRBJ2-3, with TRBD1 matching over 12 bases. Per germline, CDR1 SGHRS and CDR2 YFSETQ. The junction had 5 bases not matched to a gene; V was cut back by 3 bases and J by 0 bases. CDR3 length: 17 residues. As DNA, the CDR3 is TGCGCCAGCAGCTACGGGACAGGGGGCAGAAGCACAGATACGCAGTATTTT. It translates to CASSYGTGGRSTDTQYF.

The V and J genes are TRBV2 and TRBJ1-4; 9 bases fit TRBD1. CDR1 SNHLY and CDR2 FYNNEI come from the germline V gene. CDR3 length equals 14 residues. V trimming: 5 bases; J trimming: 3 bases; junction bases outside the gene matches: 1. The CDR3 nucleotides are TGTGCCAGCAGTCGACAGGGGGCTAATGAAAAACTGTTTTTT. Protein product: CASSRQGANEKLFF.

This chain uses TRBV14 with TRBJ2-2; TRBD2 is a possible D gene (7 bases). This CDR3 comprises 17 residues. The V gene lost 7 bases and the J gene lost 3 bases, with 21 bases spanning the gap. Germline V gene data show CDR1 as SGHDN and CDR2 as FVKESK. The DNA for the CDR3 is TGTGCCAGCAAAGTTACAAAGTGGGGGGGCTACACCGGGGAGCTGTTTTTT. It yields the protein CASKVTKWGGYTGELFF.

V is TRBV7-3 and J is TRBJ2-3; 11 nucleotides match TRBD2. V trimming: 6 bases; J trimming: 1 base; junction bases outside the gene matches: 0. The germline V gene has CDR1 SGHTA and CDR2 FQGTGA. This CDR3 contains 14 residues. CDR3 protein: CASRLAGGTDTQYF. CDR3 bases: TGTGCCAGCAGACTAGCGGGAGGCACAGATACGCAGTATTTT.

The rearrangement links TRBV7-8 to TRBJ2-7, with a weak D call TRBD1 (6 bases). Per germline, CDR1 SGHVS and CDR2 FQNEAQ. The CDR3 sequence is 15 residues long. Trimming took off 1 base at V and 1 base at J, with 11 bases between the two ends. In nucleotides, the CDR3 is TGTGCCAGCAGCTTAGTTACAGGGAGTTCCTACGAGCAGTACTTC. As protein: CASSLVTGSSYEQYF.

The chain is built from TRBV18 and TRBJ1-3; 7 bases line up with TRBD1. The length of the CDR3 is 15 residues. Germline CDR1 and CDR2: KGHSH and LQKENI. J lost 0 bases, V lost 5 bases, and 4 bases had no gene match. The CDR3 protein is CASSNQGDSGNTIYF. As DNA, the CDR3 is TGTGCCAGCTCAAATCAGGGGGACTCTGGAAACACCATATATTTT.

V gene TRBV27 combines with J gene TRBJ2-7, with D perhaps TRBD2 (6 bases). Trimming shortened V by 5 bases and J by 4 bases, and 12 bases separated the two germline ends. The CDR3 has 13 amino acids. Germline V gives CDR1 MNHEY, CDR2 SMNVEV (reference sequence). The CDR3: CASSPTGLYEQYF. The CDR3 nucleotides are TGTGCCAGCAGTCCCACGGGACTTTACGAGCAGTACTTC.

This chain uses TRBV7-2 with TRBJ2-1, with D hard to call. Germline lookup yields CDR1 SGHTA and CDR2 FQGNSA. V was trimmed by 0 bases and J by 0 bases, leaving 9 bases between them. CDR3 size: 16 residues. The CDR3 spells CASSLAQRSSYNEQFF. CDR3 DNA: TGTGCCAGCAGCTTAGCCCAGCGTAGCTCCTACAATGAGCAGTTCTTC.

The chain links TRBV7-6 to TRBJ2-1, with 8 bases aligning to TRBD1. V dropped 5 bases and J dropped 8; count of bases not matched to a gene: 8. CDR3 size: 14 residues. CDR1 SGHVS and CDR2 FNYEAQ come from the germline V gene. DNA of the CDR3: TGTGCCAGCAGCCCTGACAGGGGCCAACATGAGCAGTTCTTC. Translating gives CASSPDRGQHEQFF.

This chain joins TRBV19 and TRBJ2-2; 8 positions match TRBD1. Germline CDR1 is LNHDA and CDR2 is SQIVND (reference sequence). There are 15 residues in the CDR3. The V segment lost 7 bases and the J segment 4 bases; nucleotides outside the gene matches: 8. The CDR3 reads CASTTGGSRTGELFF. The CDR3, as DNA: TGTGCCAGTACCACAGGGGGGAGTCGCACCGGGGAGCTGTTTTTT.

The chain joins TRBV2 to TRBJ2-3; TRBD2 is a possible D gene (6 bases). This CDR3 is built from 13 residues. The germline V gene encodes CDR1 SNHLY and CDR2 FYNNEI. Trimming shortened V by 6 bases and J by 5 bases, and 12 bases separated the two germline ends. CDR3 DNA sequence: TGTGCCAGCAGGGGAGGAGGCGGAGATACGCAGTATTTT. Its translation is CASRGGGGDTQYF.